These T cell receptor beta chains were read from a single sample in a study of blood T cell repertoires in COVID-19. The protocol was immunoSEQ multiplex PCR, while the TCRdb copy is restricted to in-frame clones and leaves out a portion. The data show under 200,000 clones, around 88% seen once. The sequencing input was PBMCs or T cells enriched from blood (not recorded which). These receptor sequences come from a woman between 50 and 59 years old in a cohort exposed to, infected with or recovered from COVID-19 (not recorded which). Each CDR3 is given with its conserved first and last residue. Fields, in order: V gene, J gene, CDR3 protein.

>TRBV19|TRBJ2-3
CASSPGQDTQYF
>TRBV9|TRBJ2-1
CASSDEAGAKNEQFF
>TRBV5-6|TRBJ1-6
CASSLLGGAANSPLHF
>TRBV19|TRBJ2-3
CASKGRGRDTQYF
>TRBV18|TRBJ1-5
CASSTAGGNQPQHF
>TRBV19|TRBJ1-5
CASRGRGKGGDNQPQHF
>TRBV30|TRBJ1-4
CAWSVRTAIEKLFF
>TRBV25-1|TRBJ1-2
CASSEHRGQGGYTF
>TRBV28|TRBJ1-4
CASSSRGQGVEKLFF
>TRBV7-6|TRBJ2-2
CASSWALRGETDTGELFF
>TRBV5-5|TRBJ2-7
CASSETGTTYEQYF